This T cell receptor (beta chain) comes out of a study of cytomegalovirus exposure and HLA in healthy donors. The germline V gene encodes CDR1 SGHRS and CDR2 YFSETQ. CDR3 size: 17 residues. The junction had 9 bases not matched to a gene; V was cut back by 4 bases and J by 1 base. It was with 60 Vbeta and 13 Jbeta primers that the PCR ran. Assay: immunoSEQ multiplex PCR; the TCRdb copy retains only in-frame clones and omits some. The sample gives 200,000 or so clones, 65% to 80% of which show up once; 0.22% is in the top ten. The receptor was isolated from a girl aged 2-10 years in good health and CMV-seronegative. The specimen sequenced was PBMCs. The chain carries TRBV5-1 and TRBJ2-3, with 10 bases lining up with TRBD1. DNA for the CDR3: TGCGCCAGCAGCCAGGCCCGGGACAGGGGAGGCACAGATACGCAGTATTTT. It yields the protein CASSQARDRGGTDTQYF.